This TCR beta chain was retrieved from a study of T cells in Graves' hyperthyroidism and ophthalmopathy. Whole-study results and caveats: Most thyroid clonotypes expanded above 0.001 were also detected in blood. With a median lead of approximately 6 months before onset, the model predicted ophthalmopathy.

Not enrolled were patients with uncontrolled infection, other autoimmune disease, pregnancy or lactation. Germline V gene lookup returns CDR1 LNHDA and CDR2 SQIVND (reference sequence). The CDR3 length is 18 residues. Trimming removed 3 bases at V and 0 bases at J, with 18 bases between. The source material, RNA transcripts, was used to amplify TCR beta CDR3 regions. During a first-round RT-PCR of the TCR CDR3, the HTBI primer set was used. TCRdb independently ran MiXCR on the multiplex PCR reads; one entry per CDR3 protein. The sample shows 600,000 to 700,000 distinct CDR3 sequences, 45% of them seen only once. In its sample, this clonotype was seen a few times. The target antigen is unknown.

The sequence was collected from an adult man with Graves' disease, either hyperthyroidism or ophthalmopathy (not recorded which). The chain uses TRBV19 and TRBJ1-5; a weak D match, TRBD1 (6 bases). The sequenced sample was peripheral blood or thyroid tissue (not recorded which). CDR3 nucleotide sequence: TGTGCCAGTAGTATTCAGGAGGGGGGACCACATAGCAATCAGCCCCAGCATTTT. Protein: CASSIQEGGPHSNQPQHF.